A selection of T cell receptor beta chains follows, all from one sample in a study of a mutant IDH1 vaccine in newly diagnosed glioma. Repertoires were generated with immunoSEQ multiplex PCR, while TCRdb's copy carries only in-frame clones and drops some. Of tens of thousands of clones in the sample, about 85% were seen once. The antigens these receptors bind are not known. The specimen was PBMCs, collected from a glioma patient whose treatment included an IDH1 peptide vaccine. These receptors were taken from a woman aged 50 to 60 with glioma. The CDR3 runs from the conserved cysteine through the conserved F or W. Fields, in order: D gene, J gene, CDR3 length, clone size, V gene, CDR3 protein, CDR3 DNA. The D gene is left open where the match is weak. A row's size may be missing; if present it is once, few, many or a size class.

>NA|TRBJ1-1|15|NA|TRBV19
CASSSPPGWQTEAFF
TGTGCCAGTAGTTCTCCCCCAGGATGGCAAACTGAAGCTTTCTTT
>NA|TRBJ2-5|14|NA|TRBV12-1
CASSLESKSETQYF
TGTGCCAGCAGCCTTGAGTCTAAGTCAGAGACCCAGTACTTC
>TRBD1|TRBJ2-3|15|once|TRBV28
CASRLPGQGVDTQYF
TGTGCCAGCCGATTGCCGGGACAGGGGGTAGATACGCAGTATTTT
>NA|TRBJ1-2|16|NA|TRBV18
CASSPWGGAVDYGYTF
TGTGCCAGCTCACCTTGGGGGGGCGCGGTAGACTATGGCTACACCTTC
>NA|TRBJ2-2|15|NA|TRBV14
CASSQVGGDTGELFF
TGTGCCAGCAGCCAAGTCGGGGGTGACACCGGGGAGCTGTTTTTT
>NA|TRBJ1-1|17|NA|TRBV18
CASSPGQGRRPSTEAFF
TGTGCCAGCTCACCAGGTCAGGGACGCCGGCCGAGCACTGAAGCTTTCTTT
>TRBD1|TRBJ2-7|15|NA|TRBV11-2
CASSKRPGGPAEQYF
TGTGCCAGCAGCAAAAGGCCAGGGGGCCCTGCGGAGCAGTACTTC
>NA|TRBJ2-7|13|NA|TRBV5-8
CASSLGQSYEQYF
TGTGCCAGCAGCTTGGGACAGTCCTACGAGCAGTACTTC
>NA|TRBJ2-3|15|NA|TRBV9
CASSVGAGSTDTQYF
TGTGCCAGCAGCGTAGGGGCAGGGTCCACGGATACGCAGTATTTT
>TRBD1|TRBJ1-1|14|NA|TRBV6-6
CASSPRDRNTEAFF
TGTGCCAGCAGTCCCCGGGACAGGAACACTGAAGCTTTCTTT
>TRBD2|TRBJ2-7|15|NA|TRBV7-9
CASSLDLRESYEQYF
TGTGCCAGCAGCTTAGATCTGCGGGAGTCCTACGAGCAGTACTTC
>TRBD2|TRBJ2-1|16|NA|TRBV5-1
CASSLTSGRPLNEQFF
TGCGCCAGCAGCCTAACTAGCGGGAGGCCTCTCAATGAGCAGTTCTTC
>NA|TRBJ1-2|15|few|TRBV7-9
CASSLAGNPNYGYTF
TGTGCCAGCAGCTTAGCAGGGAATCCTAACTATGGCTACACCTTC